This T cell receptor (beta chain) was retrieved from a study of blood T cell repertoires in COVID-19. The data were produced by immunoSEQ multiplex PCR, yet TCRdb's version contains in-frame clones alone and is incomplete. The data hold some 200,000 clones, with around 81% observed a single time. Participants were aged about 18 to 90 years from approximately 24 US areas. Trimming left V 2 bases short and J 0 bases short, with 22 bases between. The CDR3 contains 19 residues. CDR1 is MNHEY and CDR2 is SVGEGT in the germline V gene. The material sequenced was PBMCs or T cells enriched from blood (not recorded which). The chain has TRBV6-2 or TRBV6-3 and TRBJ1-2; D perhaps matches TRBD1 (5 bases). The source is a woman aged 45-65 years with acute COVID-19. This CDR3 is CASSYEKVWGTLPNYGYTF. CDR3 nucleotides: TGTGCCAGCAGTTACGAGAAGGTATGGGGCACCCTACCTAACTATGGCTACACCTTC.